This T cell receptor beta chain was recorded in a study of blood T cell repertoires in COVID-19 (dated by TCRdb to about 2020). At the level of the whole study: Samples from collaborators originated in the United States, Italy and Spain and spanned both the acute and convalescent phases of COVID-19. The prospective study material was composed of cDNA or gDNA derived from T cells, B-cell-depleted T cells, or PBMCs. The dataset comprised deeply sampled blood TCRbeta repertoires from subjects exposed to, actively infected with, or recovered from COVID-19. The repertoires were made available in a free public database intended to serve as a resource for research on the immune response to SARS-CoV-2. Samples came from the ongoing ImmuneRACE study (first 160 participants) plus 1,254 subjects from 6 global collaborators. Sample metadata almost always included a de-identified subject ID, COVID-19 status, age in years and sex. HLA class I and class II types, where available, came from metadata supplied by the sample provider rather than from assay-based typing. Points the paper makes about the study in general: The quantity of clinical and demographic metadata differed by source and by participant and was supplied without curation.

TCRbeta CDR3 regions were amplified from genomic DNA by means of the immunoSEQ Assay, a bias-controlled multiplex PCR. Per the original workflow: The number of nucleated cells in each sample was estimated from the amplification of reference gene primers within the assay. Sequence reads were collapsed and filtered to measure the absolute abundance of every unique TCRbeta CDR3 rearrangement. For each sample, productive Simpson clonality was calculated by taking the square root of Simpson's diversity index across productive rearrangements. Imported from immuneACCESS, the table was reduced by TCRdb to in-frame sequences with V and J called. These copies leave out some clones; in studies compared against another copy, an unresolved V gene accounts for under half, and the cause of the remainder is not known. D and trimming were read from the DNA, whereas the V and J calls and clone size are those reported in that table. Within this sample are around 120,000 clones, with about four fifths of them counted one time only. The ten top clones hold under 3% of the sample.

Collaborating institutions collected whole blood in K2EDTA tubes following their own protocols. For TCRbeta analysis, collaborators shipped samples as frozen whole blood, isolated PBMCs, or DNA extracted from either of those sample types. The germline V gene (reference sequence) provides CDR1 MNHEY and CDR2 SMNVEV. V ends up 0 bases short and J 4 bases short, with an unmatched junction base count of 5. Its CDR3 holds 15 amino acids, cysteine through phenylalanine. Only the CDR3 DNA is retained, 45 bases long and in frame from the first base. The sample holds one count of this clone. Its target antigen remains unknown. Per-base quality was not reported, and no clone a single base away is much larger than it.

What was sequenced was peripheral blood. This sequence was found in a man in his 70s with acute or convalescent COVID-19. The rearrangement joined TRBV27 to TRBJ2-7; the junction holds 8 bases that match TRBD1. The nucleotide sequence is given as TGTGCCAGCAGTTTATCGGGACAGGAGTTATACGAGCAGTACTTC. It codes for CASSLSGQELYEQYF.